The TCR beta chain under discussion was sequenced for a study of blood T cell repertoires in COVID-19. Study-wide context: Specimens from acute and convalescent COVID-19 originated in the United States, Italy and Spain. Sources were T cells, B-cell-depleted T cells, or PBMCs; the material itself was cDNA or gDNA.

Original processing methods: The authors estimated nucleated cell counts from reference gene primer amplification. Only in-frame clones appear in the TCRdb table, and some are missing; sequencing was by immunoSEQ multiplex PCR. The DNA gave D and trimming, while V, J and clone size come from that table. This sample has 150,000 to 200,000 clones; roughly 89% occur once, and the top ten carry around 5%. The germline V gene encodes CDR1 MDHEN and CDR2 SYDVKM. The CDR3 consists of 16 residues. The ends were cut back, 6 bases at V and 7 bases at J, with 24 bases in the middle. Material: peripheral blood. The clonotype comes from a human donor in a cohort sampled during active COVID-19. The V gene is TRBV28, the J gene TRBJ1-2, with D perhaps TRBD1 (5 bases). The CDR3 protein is CASRGGGGDPLRGYTF. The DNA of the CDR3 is TGTGCCAGCAGGGGGGGAGGTGGGGACCCCCTTCGTGGCTACACCTTC.